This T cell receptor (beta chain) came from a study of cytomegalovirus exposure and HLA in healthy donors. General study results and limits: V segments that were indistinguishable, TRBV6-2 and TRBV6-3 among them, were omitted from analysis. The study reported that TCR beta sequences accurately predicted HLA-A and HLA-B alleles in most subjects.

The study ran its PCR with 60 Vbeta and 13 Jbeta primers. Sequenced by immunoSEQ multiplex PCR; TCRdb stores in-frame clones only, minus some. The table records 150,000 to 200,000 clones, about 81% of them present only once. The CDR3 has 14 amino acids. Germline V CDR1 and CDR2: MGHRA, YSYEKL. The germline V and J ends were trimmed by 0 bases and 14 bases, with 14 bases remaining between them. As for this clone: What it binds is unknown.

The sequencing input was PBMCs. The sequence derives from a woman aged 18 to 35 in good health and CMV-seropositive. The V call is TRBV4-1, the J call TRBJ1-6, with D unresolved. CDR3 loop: CASSQDPGGESLHF. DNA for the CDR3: TGCGCCAGCAGCCAAGATCCGGGCGGGGAATCCCTCCACTTT.